This TCR beta chain emerged from a study of read filtering for tumor transcriptome and immune sequencing. In its sample, this clonotype was seen many times. The library was built from about 400 ng RNA with molecular barcoded adaptors for alpha/delta and beta/gamma chains. TCRdb recomputed calls from the reads with MiXCR, one row per CDR3 protein. The sample includes fewer than 100,000 distinct CDR3 sequences, approximately 13% of them seen just once. Germline CDR1 reads LNHDA; CDR2 reads SQIVND (reference sequence). The CDR3 spans 13 residues. The ends were cut back, 6 bases at V and 7 bases at J, with 13 bases in the middle.

Sequencing was done on a sample of a population of CD138-negative cells sorted from bone marrow. The receptor comes from a donor over 35 with multiple myeloma. The J gene is TRBJ2-1, the V gene TRBV19, with D perhaps TRBD2 (5 bases). The CDR3 nucleotides are TGTGCCAGTAGACAGCGGTCTTCAAATGAGCAGTTCTTC. It encodes CASRQRSSNEQFF.